This T cell receptor beta chain was obtained from a study of molecular identifiers for immune sequencing clone quantification. V gave up 5 bases and J gave up 4 bases, with 13 bases separating them. The germline gives CDR1 SGHVS, CDR2 FNYEAQ. The CDR3 length is 14 residues. This clonotype showed up many times. One entry per CDR3 protein results from TCRdb running MiXCR on the PCR reads. This table has around 65,000 distinct CDR3 sequences, approximately 18% appearing once. The TCR originated in a human donor in good health. Some libraries in this study had Jurkat cell RNA spiked in. The chain uses TRBV7-6 and TRBJ2-3; a weak D match, TRBD2 (6 bases). Sequenced: naive CD8+ T cells from blood, with Jurkat cell RNA spiked in. Regarding subset: FACS-sorted CD8+CD4-CCR7+CD45RA+ naive T cells. The CDR3 is CASSGREFPDTQYF. The CDR3 DNA reads as TGTGCCAGCAGCGGACGGGAGTTCCCAGATACGCAGTATTTT. Looking up the rest from reference TRBV7-6 and TRBJ2-3 gives the full variable domain: GAGVSQSPRYKVTKRGQDVALRCDPISGHVSLYWYRQALGQGPEFLTYFNYEAQQDKSGLPNDRFSAERPEGSISTLTIQRTEQRDSAMYRCASSGREFPDTQYFGPGTRLTVL.